The source of this T cell receptor (beta chain) is a study of blood T cells in healthy people across ages. Findings and limits, study-wide: The study found more naive CD4+ cells and higher diversity in long-lived than aged donors.

Next came a second PCR, run for about 6 to 12 cycles, which used a sample-barcoded 5' primer along with a J-beta primer mix. TCRdb re-called the 5' RACE reads with MiXCR, one entry per CDR3 protein. Among about 680,000 distinct CDR3 sequences, approximately 50% were seen once, and the ten largest hold 25% to 35%. All donors came from Russia, were Caucasian and healthy, and spanned ages about 6 to 100. Samples had at least 7 million PBMCs isolated from them. No fewer than 6 micrograms of total RNA were isolated from every sample. CDR1 is ENHRY, CDR2 SYGVKD, per germline. V lost 7 bases and J lost 4; bases outside the gene matches: 9. The CDR3 has 14 amino acids. Regarding this clonotype: Its antigen remains unknown.

The clonotype was recovered from a woman in her fifties or sixties in good health. This sequence joins TRBV10-3 and TRBJ2-7; 8 bases are shared with TRBD1. The specimen sequenced was blood. This CDR3 is CAINQGASGYEQYF. For the CDR3, the DNA is TGTGCCATCAATCAGGGGGCATCGGGGTACGAGCAGTACTTC.